This passage covers 20 T cell receptor beta chains from one sample sequenced in a study of memory CD4+ T cells and cytomegalovirus serostatus. Some clones are missing from TCRdb's copy, which holds only in-frame ones; the method was immunoSEQ multiplex PCR. Among about 92,000 clones listed, about 80% were seen once. The sort gate was single viable CD3+CD4+CD8-CD45RO+ cells for memory CD4+ T cells. The sample was memory CD4+ T cells from blood. The receptors here all came from an adult in good health and CMV-seropositive.

The rearrangement links TRBV6-5 to TRBJ1-1, with D perhaps matching TRBD1 (5 bases). Trimming left V 8 bases short and J 4 bases short, with 20 bases between. This CDR3 contains 15 residues. Germline values: CDR1 MNHEY, CDR2 SVGAGI. The CDR3 protein is CASQQVGGAGTEAFF. For the CDR3, the DNA is TGTGCCAGCCAACAGGTGGGGGGTGCTGGCACTGAAGCTTTCTTT.

The J gene is TRBJ2-2, the V gene TRBV4-2; TRBD1 might be the D (6 bases). V was cut by 0 bases and J by 5 bases, with 19 bases left in between. Germline V gene lookup returns CDR1 LGHNA and CDR2 YNFKEQ. The CDR3 loop spans 18 amino acids. CDR3 sequence (DNA): TGTGCCAGCAGCCAAGAAGTACGGAGACAGGCTGGAACCGGGGAGCTGTTTTTT. Its protein is CASSQEVRRQAGTGELFF.

This clone was counted once. This chain connects TRBV4-2 to TRBJ2-7, with D tentatively TRBD2 (6 bases). Germline V gene lookup returns CDR1 LGHNA and CDR2 YNFKEQ. Trimming removed 1 base at V and 7 bases at J, with 17 bases between. The CDR3 contains 15 residues. CDR3 sequence reads: CASSQARGGTGEQYF. CDR3 sequence (DNA): TGTGCCAGCAGCCAAGCCCGGGGCGGGACGGGGGAGCAGTACTTC.

Turning to this clone: Other DNA variants within this sample encode the same CDR3. This sequence joins TRBV5-1 and TRBJ1-1; the D gene is possibly TRBD1 (5 bases). Per the germline V gene, CDR1 is SGHRS and CDR2 is YFSETQ. The V end lost 1 base, the J end lost 1 base, and 8 bases lay between the germline ends. This CDR3 has 14 amino acids. DNA for the CDR3: TGCGCCAGCAGCTTGATCACAGGGAACACTGAAGCTTTCTTT. Its translation is CASSLITGNTEAFF.

The CDR3 region has the DNA TGTGCCAGCAGCCCTAAGGACAGGGGGCGGCAGAGCAATCAGCCCCAGCATTTT. Translating it yields CASSPKDRGRQSNQPQHF. The V call is TRBV27, the J call TRBJ1-5, with TRBD1 matching over 11 bases. The CDR3 extends over 18 amino acids. V lost 6 bases, J lost 1 base, and 11 bases stayed unmatched. Germline V gives CDR1 MNHEY, CDR2 SMNVEV (reference sequence).

J is TRBJ2-7 and V is TRBV6-5, with a weak D call TRBD1 (5 bases). V lost 0 bases and J lost 0, with 12 bases in between. The CDR3 sequence is 16 residues long. The germline gives CDR1 MNHEY, CDR2 SVGAGI. The CDR3 DNA is TGTGCCAGCAGTTACTCACGAATGACAGTCTCCTACGAGCAGTACTTC. Translated: CASSYSRMTVSYEQYF.

The rearrangement links TRBV28 to TRBJ2-7, with D possibly matching TRBD1 (6 bases). Germline V lookup: CDR1 MDHEN, CDR2 SYDVKM. V was pared by 2 bases and J by 1 base, with 9 bases between. This CDR3 region has 14 residues. In DNA, the CDR3 is TGTGCCAGCAGTTTAGGGGGCTATTCCTACGAGCAGTACTTC. Protein: CASSLGGYSYEQYF. The full variable domain, rest sourced from reference TRBV28 and TRBJ2-7, is DVKVTQSSRYLVKRTGEKVFLECVQDMDHENMFWYRQDPGLGLRLIYFSYDVKMKEKGDIPEGYSVSREKKERFSLILESASTNQTSMYLCASSLGGYSYEQYFGPGTRLTVT.

This chain joins TRBV27 and TRBJ1-2, with D maybe TRBD1 (6 bases). The CDR3 contains 14 residues. The germline gives CDR1 MNHEY, CDR2 SMNVEV (reference sequence). The V gene lost 3 bases and the J gene lost 8 bases, with 16 bases spanning the gap. The CDR3 region is CASSFGGQGRGYTF. DNA of the CDR3: TGTGCCAGCAGTTTCGGGGGCCAGGGAAGGGGCTACACCTTC.

The chain recombines TRBV29-1 with TRBJ2-2, with D possibly being TRBD1 (5 bases). The germline V and J ends were trimmed by 4 bases and 6 bases, with 12 bases remaining between them. Germline V CDR1 and CDR2: SQVTM, ANQGSEA. This CDR3 region has 13 residues. The CDR3 sequence: CSVAVPGPGELFF. CDR3 DNA: TGCAGCGTTGCAGTTCCAGGGCCCGGGGAGCTGTTTTTT.

The chain has TRBV5-1 and TRBJ2-5; perhaps TRBD1 as D (5 bases). V gave up 0 bases and J gave up 3 bases, with 9 bases separating them. CDR1 is SGHRS, CDR2 YFSETQ, per germline. The CDR3 is 14 amino acids. The CDR3 DNA is TGCGCCAGCAGCTTGGGGGGCGCGGAAGAGACCCAGTACTTC. Translation: CASSLGGAEETQYF.

The chain employs TRBV28 and TRBJ2-7, with D perhaps given as TRBD1 or TRBD2 (6 bases each). Germline CDR1 reads MDHEN; CDR2 reads SYDVKM. The CDR3 consists of 13 residues. V was clipped by 8 bases and J by 2 bases, with 13 bases between them. CDR3 sequence reads: CASRRGRPYEQYF. CDR3 coding DNA: TGTGCCAGCCGTCGGGGGCGCCCCTACGAGCAGTACTTC.

J is TRBJ1-2 and V is TRBV30, with a weak D call TRBD1 (5 bases). Looked up from germline, CDR1 is GTSNPN and CDR2 is SVGIG (reference sequence). V gave up 2 bases and J gave up 4 bases, with 5 bases separating them. The CDR3 consists of 11 residues. CDR3 nucleotide sequence: TGTGCCTGGAGTCAGGGCTATGGCTACACCTTC. Encoded protein: CAWSQGYGYTF.

This rearrangement joins TRBV18 to TRBJ2-5; a weak D match, TRBD1 (5 bases). This CDR3 contains 13 residues. Trimming took off 5 bases at V and 1 base at J, with 8 bases between the two ends. CDR1 KGHSH and CDR2 LQKENI come from the germline V gene. The CDR3 region is CASSIGAQETQYF. As DNA, the CDR3 is TGTGCCAGCTCAATTGGGGCCCAAGAGACCCAGTACTTC.

The rearrangement joins TRBV7-2 to TRBJ1-5, with D perhaps TRBD1 (5 bases). In germline, CDR1 is SGHTA, CDR2 FQGNSA. The CDR3 length is 15 residues. Trimming shortened V by 8 bases and J by 0 bases, and 14 bases separated the two germline ends. CDR3 region: CASSRGGYSNQPQHF. The CDR3 nucleotides read TGTGCCAGCTCCCGGGGGGGATATAGCAATCAGCCCCAGCATTTT.

The V gene is TRBV14, the J gene TRBJ1-1; weak D call: TRBD1 (5 bases). This CDR3 is 15 amino acids long. Trimming removed 4 bases at V and 5 bases at J, with 17 bases between. The germline V gene encodes CDR1 SGHDN and CDR2 FVKESK. The CDR3 reads CASSPGFREGTEAFF. CDR3 coding DNA: TGTGCCAGCAGCCCAGGATTCAGGGAGGGGACTGAAGCTTTCTTT.

The gene calls are TRBV4-1 and TRBJ1-2; 9 bases line up with TRBD1. The CDR3 loop spans 15 amino acids. The V segment lost 4 bases and the J segment 1 base; nucleotides outside the gene matches: 4. Germline CDR1 reads MGHRA; CDR2 reads YSYEKL. The DNA of the CDR3 is TGCGCCAGCAGCCTCAGACAGGGGGATAACTATGGCTACACCTTC. It is translated as CASSLRQGDNYGYTF.

The chain couples TRBV4-3 to TRBJ2-7; 8 nucleotides match TRBD2. CDR1 LGHNA and CDR2 YSLEER come from the germline V gene. CDR3 length equals 15 residues. Trimming at V came to 0 bases and at J to 3 bases, leaving 4 bases not matched to a gene. CDR3 DNA sequence: TGCGCCAGCAGCCAAGAAACAACTAGCGGCTACGAGCAGTACTTC. Its protein is CASSQETTSGYEQYF.

V usage is TRBV28 and J usage is TRBJ1-5, with 8 bases fitting TRBD1. Trimming removed 5 bases from V and 4 bases from J; junction bases left unmatched: 10. The germline V gene has CDR1 MDHEN and CDR2 SYDVKM. The CDR3 runs 16 residues. CDR3 bases: TGTGCCAGCAGTGCCGTCCAGACAGGGGCAAATCAGCCCCAGCATTTT. Protein product: CASSAVQTGANQPQHF.

J is TRBJ2-2 and V is TRBV4-2, with unresolved D. Germline CDR1 LGHNA, CDR2 YNFKEQ. V lost 0 bases and J 0 bases, leaving 11 bases between the germline ends. CDR3 length equals 17 residues. In DNA form, the CDR3 reads TGTGCCAGCAGCCAAGAACCCCCAAATCCGAACACCGGGGAGCTGTTTTTT. Translated: CASSQEPPNPNTGELFF.

The sample holds many counts of this clone. The V and J genes are TRBV10-3 and TRBJ2-1, with 10 bases fitting TRBD2. Germline V lookup: CDR1 ENHRY, CDR2 SYGVKD. The trim removed 8 bases at V and 6 bases at J, leaving 4 bases unmatched. This CDR3 comprises 13 residues. The CDR3 DNA reads TGTGCCATCCTACTAGCGGGGACCAATGAGCAGTTCTTC. Its protein is CAILLAGTNEQFF.